This T cell receptor beta chain was captured in a study of response to subunit inactivated influenza vaccine. Broader study findings: Each seasonal influenza vaccination recruits few new T cells, the authors suggested.

The V gene end was trimmed by 6 bases and the J gene end by 2 bases; junction bases not matched to a gene: 7. The CDR3 covers 15 residues. The germline gives CDR1 MNHNS, CDR2 SASEGT. TCRdb re-called the RT-PCR reads through MiXCR, storing one row per CDR3 protein. Of hundreds of thousands of distinct CDR3 sequences in the sample, roughly 18% were seen once. The table lists this clonotype with a few counts. Antigen specificity is unknown. V and J are TRBV6-1 and TRBJ2-7; 10 positions match TRBD1. The sample consisted of PBMCs from blood, taken roughly 5 days after vaccination. This receptor was obtained from a man aged 50 to 60 who received an inactivated influenza vaccine. CDR3 nucleotide sequence: TGTGCCAGCAGGTCGGGACAGGGGACCCCCTACGAGCAGTACTTC. This codes for CASRSGQGTPYEQYF.